This TCR beta chain was retrieved from a study of blood T cell repertoires in COVID-19. Trimming pared 2 bases from V and 6 bases from J, leaving 14 bases between. The CDR3 runs to 16 residues. Germline CDR1 and CDR2: MNHNS and SASEGT. Libraries were prepared by immunoSEQ multiplex PCR; TCRdb keeps only in-frame clonotypes and omits some of them. The sample lists fewer than 250,000 clones; around 84% were seen once. This clone was detected only a few times. Sequencing was performed on peripheral blood. This chain joins TRBV6-1 and TRBJ1-6; D uncertain. This clonotype was obtained from a middle-aged man with acute or convalescent COVID-19. CDR3 nucleotide sequence: TGTGCCAGCAGTGAAATATTCCGGGGTCCTAATTCACCCCTCCACTTT. Protein: CASSEIFRGPNSPLHF.